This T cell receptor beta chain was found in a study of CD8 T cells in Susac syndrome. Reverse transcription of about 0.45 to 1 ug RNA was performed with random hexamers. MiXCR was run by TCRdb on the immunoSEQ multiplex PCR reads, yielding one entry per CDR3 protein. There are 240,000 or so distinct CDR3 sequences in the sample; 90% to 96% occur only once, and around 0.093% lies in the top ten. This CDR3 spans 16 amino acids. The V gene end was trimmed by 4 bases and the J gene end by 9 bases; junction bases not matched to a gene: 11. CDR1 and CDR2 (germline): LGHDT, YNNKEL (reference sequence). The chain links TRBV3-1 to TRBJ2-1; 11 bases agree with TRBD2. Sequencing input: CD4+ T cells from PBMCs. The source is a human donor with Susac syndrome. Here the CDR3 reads CASSPTSGNTVGEQFF. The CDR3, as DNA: TGTGCCAGCAGCCCGACTAGCGGGAATACGGTGGGTGAGCAGTTCTTC.